These T cell receptor beta chains were read from a single sample in a study of T cell responses to AZD1222 COVID-19 vaccine. TCRdb keeps only in-frame clones here, not all; method: immunoSEQ multiplex PCR. Altogether under 150,000 clones are present, approximately 92% being singletons, with the ten largest covering more than 0.95%. The sequenced sample was peripheral blood, obtained 28 days after the second AZD1222 dose. The receptors come from an adult who received the AZD1222 COVID-19 vaccine. Both conserved end residues are part of each CDR3.

j_call: TRBJ1-1; v_call: TRBV5-1; cdr3_aa: CASSLGGQVTTEAFF
j_call: TRBJ2-2; v_call: TRBV7-3; cdr3_aa: CASSSGGTISTGELFF
j_call: TRBJ1-2; v_call: TRBV19; cdr3_aa: CASSIEQYSRDYTF
j_call: TRBJ1-5; v_call: TRBV6-5; cdr3_aa: CASTSGVAGQPQHF
j_call: TRBJ2-7; v_call: TRBV29-1; cdr3_aa: CSVDKTGGHEQYF
j_call: TRBJ1-1; v_call: TRBV7-3; cdr3_aa: CASSVGRDTEAFF
j_call: TRBJ2-3; v_call: TRBV21-1; cdr3_aa: CASDQPLSVTQYF
j_call: TRBJ2-5; v_call: TRBV18; cdr3_aa: CASSPPVLETQYF
j_call: TRBJ1-1; v_call: TRBV19; cdr3_aa: CASSGGHNTEAFF
j_call: TRBJ2-7; v_call: TRBV18; cdr3_aa: CASSQPGTTTYEQYF
j_call: TRBJ1-1; v_call: TRBV28; cdr3_aa: CASTTPPSTEAFF
j_call: TRBJ1-2; v_call: TRBV15; cdr3_aa: CATSRGFRGGSNYGYTF
j_call: TRBJ1-4; v_call: TRBV5-1; cdr3_aa: CASRYRDDEKLFF
j_call: TRBJ1-1; v_call: TRBV24-1; cdr3_aa: CATSDLQGQGQRTEAFF
j_call: TRBJ1-1; v_call: TRBV7-9; cdr3_aa: CASSLGQGGSFF
j_call: TRBJ1-4; v_call: TRBV7-9; cdr3_aa: CASSPGDLDNEKLFF
j_call: TRBJ1-5; v_call: TRBV30; cdr3_aa: CAWGDSYSNQPQHF